This T cell receptor (beta chain) was documented in a study of T-cell memory formation after mild COVID-19. MiXCR, run by TCRdb on the 5' RACE reads, gives a single entry per CDR3 protein. The table includes hundreds of thousands of distinct CDR3 sequences, about a sixth detected once. The table lists this clonotype with a few counts. This CDR3 region has 16 residues. CDR1 and CDR2 from the germline V gene are SGHKS and YYEKEE (reference sequence). The V gene lost 0 bases and the J gene lost 0 bases, with 13 bases spanning the gap. The J gene is TRBJ2-7, the V gene TRBV5-5; D is uncertain. The sample taken for sequencing was PBMCs or a T cell subset sorted from them (not recorded which). This sequence originates from an adult woman who had mild COVID-19 (a few samples of this study predate the infection). Cell type and time point are not known. The CDR3 nucleotides are TGTGCCAGCAGCTTGGGGCAGTCCCCCAGCTCCTACGAGCAGTACTTC. Translating it yields CASSLGQSPSSYEQYF.